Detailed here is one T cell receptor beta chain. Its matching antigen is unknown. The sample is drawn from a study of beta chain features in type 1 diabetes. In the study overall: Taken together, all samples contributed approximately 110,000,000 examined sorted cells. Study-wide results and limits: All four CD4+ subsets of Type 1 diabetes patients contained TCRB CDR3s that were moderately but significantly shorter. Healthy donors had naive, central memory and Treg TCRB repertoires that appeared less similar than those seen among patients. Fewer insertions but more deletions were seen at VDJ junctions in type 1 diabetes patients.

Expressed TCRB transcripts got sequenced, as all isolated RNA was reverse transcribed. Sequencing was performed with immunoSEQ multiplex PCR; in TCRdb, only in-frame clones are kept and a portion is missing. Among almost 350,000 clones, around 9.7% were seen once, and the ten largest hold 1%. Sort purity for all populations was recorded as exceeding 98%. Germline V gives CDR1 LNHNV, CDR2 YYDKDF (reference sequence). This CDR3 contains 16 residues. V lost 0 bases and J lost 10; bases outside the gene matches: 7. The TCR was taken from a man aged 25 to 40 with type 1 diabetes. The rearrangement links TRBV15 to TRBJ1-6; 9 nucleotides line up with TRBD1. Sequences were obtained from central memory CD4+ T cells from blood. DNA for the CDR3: TGTGCCACCAGCAGAGATCAAGGGACAGGGCTATCACCCCTCCACTTT. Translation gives CATSRDQGTGLSPLHF.